This TCR beta chain was captured in a study of early T cells in non-severe SARS-CoV-2 infection. Study-wide background: Bulk RNA taken from unsorted whole blood was sequenced, leaving chains unpaired.

Unique molecular identifiers tagged individual cDNA molecules. Via MiXCR, TCRdb re-called the 5' RACE reads, giving one row per CDR3 protein. The sample has 25,000 to 30,000 distinct CDR3 sequences; around 5% are singletons. This clonotype was observed at least ten times. This TCR was sampled from an adult who was a healthcare worker with PCR-confirmed SARS-CoV-2 infection or an uninfected control (not recorded which). Material for sequencing was whole blood.

CDR3 loop: CASSPSGSARTGELFF. DNA for the CDR3: TGTGCCAGCAGCCCGAGCGGCTCGGCTCGGACCGGGGAGCTGTTTTTT. This sequence joins TRBV11-1 and TRBJ2-2, with D tentatively TRBD2 (5 bases). V lost 5 bases to trimming and J lost 5 bases, with 18 bases between them. The length of the CDR3 is 16 residues. Germline CDR1 SGHAT, CDR2 FQDESV (reference sequence).